The 21 T cell receptor beta chains below come from one sample, sequenced in a study of Ad26.COV2.S vaccination and SARS-CoV-2 variants. Measured with immunoSEQ multiplex PCR; TCRdb has only the in-frame clones, and not every one. In the table there are some 370,000 clones, 83% of which are singletons. As for treatment: 15 to 20 received Ad26.COV2.S at low or high dose, single or two shots; several received placebo; per-sample allocation not given. Sample collection was performed on day 63 after the first vaccine or placebo injection. The starting material was peripheral blood, obtained in a trial of Ad26.COV2.S vaccine versus placebo. These receptors all come from a person aged 18-65 years who received the Ad26.COV2.S COVID-19 vaccine or a placebo.

This clone was seen only a few times. The rearrangement joins TRBV5-1 to TRBJ1-1; no firm D call. The CDR3 loop spans 14 amino acids. Germline CDR1 SGHRS, CDR2 YFSETQ. V lost 2 bases, J lost 7 bases, and 15 bases lay in between. The CDR3 sequence is CASSFSRAEDEAFF. CDR3 nucleotide sequence: TGCGCCAGCAGCTTTTCCCGCGCGGAGGATGAAGCTTTCTTT.

This clone was found a few times. J is TRBJ2-4 and V is TRBV5-1; possible D gene TRBD1, 5 bases. CDR1 and CDR2 (germline): SGHRS, YFSETQ. The V end was cut by 3 bases, the J end by 0 bases, with 7 bases between. The CDR3 covers 14 residues. The CDR3 loop reads CASSSTVAKNIQYF. The CDR3 DNA follows: TGCGCCAGCAGCTCGACAGTAGCCAAAAACATTCAGTACTTC.

This chain joins TRBV7-9 and TRBJ2-2, with D perhaps matching TRBD2 (6 bases). Per the germline V gene, CDR1 is SEHNR and CDR2 is FQNEAQ (reference sequence). Trimming stripped 4 bases from V and 4 bases from J, with 22 bases between. There are 18 residues in the CDR3. CDR3 loop: CASSSHLVGGSVTGELFF. As DNA, the CDR3 is TGTGCCAGCAGCTCCCACCTTGTGGGAGGCTCTGTCACCGGGGAGCTGTTTTTT. The full variable domain, rest sourced from reference TRBV7-9 and TRBJ2-2, is DTGVSQNPRHKITKRGQNVTFRCDPISEHNRLYWYRQTLGQGPEFLTYFQNEAQLEKSRLLSDRFSAERPKGSFSTLEIQRTEQGDSAMYLCASSSHLVGGSVTGELFFGEGSRLTVL.

J is TRBJ1-2 and V is TRBV4-1; D is possibly TRBD1 (5 bases). The ends were cut back, 5 bases at V and 3 bases at J, with 10 bases in the middle. This CDR3 contains 13 residues. Germline CDR1 MGHRA, CDR2 YSYEKL. The CDR3 reads CASSSDRYYGYTF. The CDR3 DNA sequence: TGCGCCAGCAGCTCAGACAGATACTATGGCTACACCTTC.

The chain combines TRBV12-5 with TRBJ2-1; D might be TRBD1 or TRBD2, each matching 7 bases. The CDR3 sequence is 20 residues long. Germline V gene lookup returns CDR1 LGHNT and CDR2 FRNRAP. Trimming stripped 0 bases from V and 8 bases from J, with 29 bases between. The CDR3 sequence: CASGLVRGGLILTPADEQFF. CDR3 coding DNA: TGTGCTAGTGGTTTGGTCAGGGGGGGGCTAATTCTTACACCCGCAGATGAGCAGTTCTTC. Drawing the rest from reference TRBV12-5 and TRBJ2-1, the complete variable domain is DARVTQTPRHKVTEMGQEVTMRCQPILGHNTVFWYRQTMMQGLELLAYFRNRAPLDDSGMPKDRFSAEMPDATLATLKIQPSEPRDSAVYFCASGLVRGGLILTPADEQFFGPGTRLTVL.

The gene calls are TRBV19 and TRBJ2-1; 7 nucleotides match TRBD1. V shed 5 bases and J 10 bases; nucleotides not matched to a gene: 8. Germline values: CDR1 LNHDA, CDR2 SQIVND (reference sequence). This CDR3 spans 13 amino acids. The CDR3 reads CASSDRQGHEQFF. Written as DNA, the CDR3 is TGTGCCAGTAGTGACCGACAGGGTCACGAGCAGTTCTTC.

The rearrangement joins TRBV6-5 to TRBJ2-1; the D gene is possibly TRBD1 (6 bases). V lost 8 bases and J lost 3, with 11 bases in between. Germline V gene data show CDR1 as MNHEY and CDR2 as SVGAGI. CDR3 length equals 13 residues. CDR3 loop: CASWQGNYNEQFF. CDR3 in DNA: TGTGCCAGCTGGCAGGGGAACTACAATGAGCAGTTCTTC.

The chain combines TRBV14 with TRBJ2-1; 8 bases are shared with TRBD2. Unmatched junction bases numbered 15, after V lost 3 bases and J lost 5 bases. CDR3 size: 18 residues. Looked up from germline, CDR1 is SGHDN and CDR2 is FVKESK. CDR3 sequence (DNA): TGTGCCAGCAGCCACCAACCGCTAGCGGGTCGGGGGGACAATGAGCAGTTCTTC. Protein: CASSHQPLAGRGDNEQFF.

The rearrangement joins TRBV2 to TRBJ2-2; D ambiguous. The CDR3 is made up of 12 amino acids. Germline V lookup: CDR1 SNHLY, CDR2 FYNNEI. V was pared by 8 bases and J by 6 bases, with 10 bases between. In DNA, the CDR3 is TGTGCCAGCGGGTTTGGATCCGGGGAGCTGTTTTTT. Its translation is CASGFGSGELFF. Looking up the rest from reference TRBV2 and TRBJ2-2 gives the full variable domain: EPEVTQTPSHQVTQMGQEVILRCVPISNHLYFYWYRQILGQKVEFLVSFYNNEISEKSEIFDDQFSVERPDGSNFTLKIRSTKLEDSAMYFCASGFGSGELFFGEGSRLTVL.

The chain has TRBV7-3 and TRBJ1-1; a possible D gene is TRBD1 (6 bases). The CDR3 spans 18 residues. The germline V and J ends were trimmed by 0 bases and 1 base, with 18 bases remaining between them. Germline CDR1 reads SGHTA; CDR2 reads FQGTGA. CDR3 DNA sequence: TGTGCCAGCAGCTTAACCGGCGGGGGCTCCCTCACGAACACTGAAGCTTTCTTT. This gives the protein CASSLTGGGSLTNTEAFF.

The gene calls are TRBV7-2 and TRBJ2-2, with 9 bases lining up with TRBD1. The CDR3 sequence is 16 residues long. Looked up from germline, CDR1 is SGHTA and CDR2 is FQGNSA. V was clipped by 6 bases and J by 5 bases; unmatched bases: 10. In DNA, the CDR3 is TGTGCCAGCAGTTCGTGGGGGACAGGGTATACCGGGGAGCTGTTTTTT. Encoded protein: CASSSWGTGYTGELFF.

The chain recombines TRBV6-5 with TRBJ1-2; perhaps TRBD1 as D (5 bases). With 6 bases removed from V and 5 bases from J, the gap between germline ends came to 13 bases. Germline V CDR1 and CDR2: MNHEY, SVGAGI. The CDR3 totals 13 residues. CDR3 in amino acids: CASSKARVYGYTF. CDR3 DNA sequence: TGTGCCAGCAGCAAGGCCAGGGTATATGGCTACACCTTC.

J is TRBJ1-1 and V is TRBV19, with 11 bases fitting TRBD1. Trimming cost V 5 bases and J 4 bases; bases outside gene matches: 3. CDR1 and CDR2 from the germline V gene are LNHDA and SQIVND (reference sequence). The CDR3 is 14 amino acids. The CDR3 DNA follows: TGTGCCAGTAGTCCTGGGACAGGGGGCACTGAAGCTTTCTTT. Translating gives CASSPGTGGTEAFF.

This chain links TRBV5-1 with TRBJ2-1; the D is unclear. With 7 bases removed from V and 8 bases from J, the gap between germline ends came to 19 bases. The CDR3 extends over 14 amino acids. CDR1 SGHRS and CDR2 YFSETQ come from the germline V gene. The CDR3 DNA reads as TGCGCCAGCTCGGCGGCGGTCCGTGTAGATGAGCAGTTCTTC. It yields the protein CASSAAVRVDEQFF.

The chain uses TRBV7-2 and TRBJ2-3, with D possibly being TRBD1 (6 bases). The length of the CDR3 is 16 residues. V shed 5 bases and J shed 2 bases, with 17 bases lying between them. CDR1 is SGHTA, CDR2 FQGNSA, per germline. CDR3 nucleotides: TGTGCCAGCAGCCCTCTATGGGGGCTATCCACAGATACGCAGTATTTT. Amino acid sequence: CASSPLWGLSTDTQYF.

The chain links TRBV19 to TRBJ2-7, with D tentatively TRBD2 (5 bases). Trimming left V 1 base short and J 5 bases short, with 15 bases between. CDR1 and CDR2 from the germline V gene are LNHDA and SQIVND (reference sequence). The CDR3 length is 15 residues. CDR3 loop: CASSIVMRALDEQYF. CDR3 bases: TGTGCCAGTAGTATAGTAATGCGGGCCCTCGACGAGCAGTACTTC. The variable domain in full, with the rest retrieved from reference TRBV19 and TRBJ2-7, is DGGITQSPKYLFRKEGQNVTLSCEQNLNHDAMYWYRQDPGQGLRLIYYSQIVNDFQKGDIAEGYSVSREKKESFPLTVTSAQKNPTAFYLCASSIVMRALDEQYFGPGTRLTVT.

This rearrangement joins TRBV7-9 to TRBJ1-1, with 7 bases fitting TRBD1. V lost 5 bases and J lost 4; bases outside the gene matches: 7. CDR1 is SEHNR and CDR2 is FQNEAQ in the germline V gene (reference sequence). This CDR3 has 14 amino acids. The CDR3 here is CASSATQGSTEAFF. In nucleotides, the CDR3 is TGTGCCAGCAGCGCTACACAGGGGAGCACTGAAGCTTTCTTT.

V gene TRBV4-1 combines with J gene TRBJ2-7; 8 positions agree with TRBD1. The CDR3 consists of 14 residues. CDR1 MGHRA and CDR2 YSYEKL come from the germline V gene. V trimming: 3 bases; J trimming: 2 bases; junction bases outside the gene matches: 3. CDR3 coding DNA: TGCGCCAGCAGCCACATACAGGGGGCCTACGAGCAGTACTTC. The encoded protein is CASSHIQGAYEQYF.

The chain is built from TRBV15 and TRBJ1-5; the D is unclear. Trimming shortened V by 5 bases and J by 5 bases, and 10 bases separated the two germline ends. This CDR3 has 13 residues. Germline V gene sequence: CDR1 LNHNV, CDR2 YYDKDF (reference sequence). The CDR3 loop reads CATSVDGDQPQHF. The CDR3 DNA reads TGTGCCACCAGCGTAGACGGGGATCAGCCCCAGCATTTT.

The V gene is TRBV6-4, the J gene TRBJ2-7, with a weak D call TRBD1 (6 bases). The CDR3 length is 16 residues. Germline loops: CDR1 MRHNA, CDR2 SNTAGT. The V gene lost 1 base and the J gene lost 1 base, with 14 bases spanning the gap. The CDR3: CASSDYPGHLSYEQYF. The CDR3 nucleotides read TGTGCCAGCAGTGACTACCCGGGACATCTTTCCTACGAGCAGTACTTC.

The chain recombines TRBV6-2 or TRBV6-3 with TRBJ2-7, with D unclear. Trimming cost V 4 bases and J 4 bases, with 8 bases left between them. There are 12 residues in the CDR3. CDR1 and CDR2 from the germline V gene are MNHEY and SVGEGT. CDR3: CASSSQNYEQYF. CDR3 sequence (DNA): TGTGCCAGCAGTTCGCAGAATTACGAGCAGTACTTC.